These 11 T cell receptor beta chains share one sample of origin, sequenced in a study of tumor and adjacent non-tumor tissue in lung cancer. The library came from three nested PCR rounds adapted from ARM-PCR protocols. Each CDR3 protein is one row after TCRdb ran MiXCR on the multiplex PCR reads. Of 91,000 or so distinct CDR3 sequences detected, 67% appear once; the ten largest clones hold around 20%. RNA was extracted from bulk tissue without any cell sorting. The material sequenced was lung tumor tissue. These receptors were collected from a man in his fifties or sixties with non-small cell lung cancer.

In its sample, this clonotype was seen many times. The V call is TRBV20-1, the J call TRBJ2-1; 11 bases agree with TRBD2. Per the germline V gene, CDR1 is DFQATT and CDR2 is SNEGSKA (reference sequence). J gave up 5 bases and V 0 bases, and 15 bases lay outside the gene matches. There are 19 residues in the CDR3. In nucleotides, the CDR3 is TGCAGTGCTAGAGATGGGGGGAAAGGGACTAGCGGCATTCACAATGAGCAGTTCTTC. It codes for CSARDGGKGTSGIHNEQFF.

Worth noting for this clonotype: A junction end diverges from the germline sequence, so it may reflect a read error. The chain has TRBV24-1 and TRBJ1-4; 8 bases map to TRBD1. Germline V lookup: CDR1 KGHDR, CDR2 SFDVKD. CDR3 length: 15 amino acids. Here the CDR3 DNA reads TGTGCCACCGGTGATCCTAGACAGGGGTATGAAAAACTGTTTTTT. Its translation: CATGDPRQGYEKLFF.

Comment on this clonotype: A read error may explain this, as a much larger clone is one base away. The chain couples TRBV20-1 to TRBJ2-7; 8 bases map to TRBD1. The CDR3 sequence is 14 residues long. Germline CDR1 DFQATT, CDR2 SNEGSKA (reference sequence). Trimming took 7 bases from V and 3 from J; bases not matched to a gene: 11. CDR3 loop: CSVSRGRIGYEQYF. The CDR3 DNA sequence: TGCAGTGTTAGCAGGGGGCGAATAGGCTACGAGCAGTACTTC.

This clonotype showed up just a few times. The chain recombines TRBV28 with TRBJ1-1; D remains unclear. CDR3 length: 16 amino acids. Germline V lookup: CDR1 MDHEN, CDR2 SYDVKM. Trimming took off 4 bases at V and 6 bases at J, with 21 bases between the two ends. The CDR3: CASSSPAGGDRAEAFF. The DNA of the CDR3 is TGTGCCAGCAGTTCCCCTGCCGGAGGAGATAGGGCTGAAGCTTTCTTT.

This clonotype was observed at least ten times. This chain joins TRBV28 and TRBJ1-3; D ambiguous. Trimming removed 5 bases from V and 5 bases from J, with 13 bases in between. Germline V lookup: CDR1 MDHEN, CDR2 SYDVKM. This CDR3 has 14 amino acids. The CDR3 DNA reads as TGTGCCAGCAGTCCCCTCGGAGGGCGAAACACCATATATTTT. Translated, it gives CASSPLGGRNTIYF.

This clonotype was seen more than once but under ten times. This chain links TRBV5-1 with TRBJ2-1; D possibly corresponds to TRBD2 (6 bases). The CDR3 is 14 amino acids. Trimming removed 2 bases at V and 9 bases at J, with 15 bases between. The V gene's germline CDR1 is SGHRS and CDR2 YFSETQ. This CDR3 is CASSLGSGQFEQFF. For the CDR3, the DNA is TGCGCCAGCAGCTTAGGTAGCGGCCAATTTGAGCAGTTCTTC.

The rearrangement uses TRBV6-2 or TRBV6-3 and TRBJ1-1; D gene uncertain. The CDR3 spans 16 residues. Trimming took 2 bases from V and 1 from J, leaving 14 bases between them. Per germline, CDR1 MNHEY and CDR2 SVGEGT. The CDR3 is CASSYAPNKENTEAFF. Here the CDR3 DNA reads TGTGCCAGCAGTTACGCCCCCAACAAAGAGAACACTGAAGCTTTCTTT.

On this clonotype: One end of the junction is discordant with germline, which a read error may explain. This chain connects TRBV20-1 to TRBJ2-1; 13 bases are shared with TRBD2. Germline V CDR1 and CDR2: DFQATT, SNEGSKA (reference sequence). The CDR3 sequence is 16 residues long. In DNA, the CDR3 is TGCAGTGCTAGACCCGGACTAGCGGGAGTAGGTAATGAGCGGTTCTTC. Its protein is CSARPGLAGVGNERFF.

Of note for this clonotype: One base away lies a much larger clone, so this may be a sequencing read error. CDR3 sequence (DNA): TGTGCCAGCAGCTTAGTCGGAGGGACTAGAAGCTACGAGCTGTACTTC. The encoded protein is CASSLVGGTRSYELYF. The chain employs TRBV7-8 and TRBJ2-7, with 8 bases lining up with TRBD2. Germline-derived CDR1 and CDR2 are SGHVS and FQNEAQ. The CDR3 is 16 amino acids. Supplemented by reference TRBV7-8 and TRBJ2-7, the full variable domain reads GAGVSQSPRYKVAKRGQDVALRCDPISGHVSLFWYQQALGQGPEFLTYFQNEAQLDKSGLPSDRFFAERPEGSVSTLKIQRTQQEDSAVYLCASSLVGGTRSYELYFGPGTRLTVT.

The chain carries TRBV28 and TRBJ1-6; D call uncertain. V was pared by 10 bases and J by 5 bases, with 18 bases between. Germline V gene data show CDR1 as MDHEN and CDR2 as SYDVKM. This CDR3 is built from 15 residues. The CDR3 here is CANSLSGLNNSPLHF. CDR3 coding DNA: TGTGCCAACAGCCTCTCCGGGTTGAATAATTCACCCCTCCACTTT.

This clonotype was counted between two and nine times. V usage is TRBV7-2 and J usage is TRBJ2-5; 8 bases fit TRBD2. The CDR3 is 14 residues long. CDR1 is SGHTA, CDR2 FQGNSA, per germline. V was pared by 1 base and J by 4 bases, with 2 bases of the junction left unmatched. The CDR3 region has the DNA TGTGCCAGCAGCTTAGAGGGACTAGTAGAGACCCAGTACTTC. It encodes CASSLEGLVETQYF.